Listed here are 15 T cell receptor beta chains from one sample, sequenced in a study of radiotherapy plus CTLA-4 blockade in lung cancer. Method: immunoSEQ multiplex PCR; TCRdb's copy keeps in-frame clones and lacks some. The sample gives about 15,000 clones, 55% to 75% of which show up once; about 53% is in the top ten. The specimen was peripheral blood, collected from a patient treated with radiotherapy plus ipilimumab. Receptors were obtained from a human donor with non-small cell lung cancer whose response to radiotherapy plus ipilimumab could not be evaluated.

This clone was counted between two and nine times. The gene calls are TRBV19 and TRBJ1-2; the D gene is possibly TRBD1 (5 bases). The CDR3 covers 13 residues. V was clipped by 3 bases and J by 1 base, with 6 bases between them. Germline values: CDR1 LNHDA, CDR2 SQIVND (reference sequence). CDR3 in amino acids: CASSIQGNYGYTF. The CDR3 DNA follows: TGTGCCAGTAGTATTCAGGGTAACTATGGCTACACCTTC.

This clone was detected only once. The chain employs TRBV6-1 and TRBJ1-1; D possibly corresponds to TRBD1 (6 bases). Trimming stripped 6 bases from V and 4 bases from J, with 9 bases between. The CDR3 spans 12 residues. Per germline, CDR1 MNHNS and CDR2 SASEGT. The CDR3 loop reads CASRTGSTEAFF. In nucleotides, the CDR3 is TGTGCCAGCAGAACAGGGAGCACTGAAGCTTTCTTT.

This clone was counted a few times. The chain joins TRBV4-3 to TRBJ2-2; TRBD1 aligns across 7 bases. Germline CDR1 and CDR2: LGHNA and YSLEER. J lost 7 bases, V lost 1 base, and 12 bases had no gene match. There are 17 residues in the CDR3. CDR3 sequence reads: CASSQVLSGQFGGELFF. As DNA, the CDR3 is TGCGCCAGCAGCCAAGTCTTGTCGGGACAGTTTGGCGGGGAGCTGTTTTTT.

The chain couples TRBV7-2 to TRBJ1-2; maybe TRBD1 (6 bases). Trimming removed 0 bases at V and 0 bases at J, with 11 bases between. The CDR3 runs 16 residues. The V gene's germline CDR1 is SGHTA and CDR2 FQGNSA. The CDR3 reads CASSLAAEGANYGYTF. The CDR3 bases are TGTGCCAGCAGCTTAGCCGCAGAGGGGGCTAACTATGGCTACACCTTC.

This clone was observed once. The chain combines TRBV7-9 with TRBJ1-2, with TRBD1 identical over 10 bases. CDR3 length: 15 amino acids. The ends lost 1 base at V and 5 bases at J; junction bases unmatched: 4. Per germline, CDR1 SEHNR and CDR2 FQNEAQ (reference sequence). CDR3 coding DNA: TGTGCCAGCAGCTTAGGGACAGGGGGGAGATATGGCTACACCTTC. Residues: CASSLGTGGRYGYTF.

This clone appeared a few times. The CDR3 region is CASSSQGQAGTEAFF. CDR3 nucleotide sequence: TGTGCCAGCAGCTCCCAGGGACAGGCTGGCACTGAAGCTTTCTTT. This chain connects TRBV7-8 to TRBJ1-1; 8 nucleotides agree with TRBD1. V lost 4 bases and J lost 4; bases outside the gene matches: 8. CDR3 size: 15 residues. Germline V gene sequence: CDR1 SGHVS, CDR2 FQNEAQ.

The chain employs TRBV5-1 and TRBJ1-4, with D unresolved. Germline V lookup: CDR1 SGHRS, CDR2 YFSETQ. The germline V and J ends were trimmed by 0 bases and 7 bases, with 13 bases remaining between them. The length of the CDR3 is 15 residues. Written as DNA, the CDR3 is TGCGCCAGCAGCTTGGGGAGCCCTAACGGTGAAAAACTGTTTTTT. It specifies CASSLGSPNGEKLFF.

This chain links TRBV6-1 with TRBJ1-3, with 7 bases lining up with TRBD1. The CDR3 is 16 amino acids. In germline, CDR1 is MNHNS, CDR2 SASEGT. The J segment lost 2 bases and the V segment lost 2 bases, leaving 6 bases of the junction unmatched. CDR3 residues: CASSEQGRGPGNTIYF. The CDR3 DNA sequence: TGTGCCAGCAGTGAACAGGGTAGGGGGCCTGGAAACACCATATATTTT.

CDR3 bases: TGCGCCAGCAGCTTGTGGGGCAGTACTAATGAAAAACTGTTTTTT. This encodes CASSLWGSTNEKLFF. The rearrangement uses TRBV5-1 and TRBJ1-4, with D maybe TRBD1 (5 bases). Germline assignment: CDR1 SGHRS and CDR2 YFSETQ. The CDR3 contains 15 residues. The V end was cut by 1 base, the J end by 2 bases, with 9 bases between.

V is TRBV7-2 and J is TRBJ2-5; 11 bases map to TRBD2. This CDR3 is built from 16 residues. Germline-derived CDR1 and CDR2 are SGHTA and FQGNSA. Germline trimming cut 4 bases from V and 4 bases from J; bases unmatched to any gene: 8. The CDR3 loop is CASSSPRLAGRETQYF. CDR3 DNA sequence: TGTGCCAGCAGCTCACCCCGACTAGCGGGGCGAGAGACCCAGTACTTC.

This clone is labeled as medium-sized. The CDR3 reads CASSGGQSTVAFF. Written as DNA, the CDR3 is TGTGCCAGCAGTGGGGGACAGAGTACCGTAGCTTTCTTT. The V gene is TRBV28, the J gene TRBJ1-1, with 7 bases matching TRBD1. Germline CDR1 and CDR2: MDHEN and SYDVKM. The CDR3 has 13 amino acids. V lost 5 bases to trimming and J lost 10 bases; unmatched junction nucleotides: 10.

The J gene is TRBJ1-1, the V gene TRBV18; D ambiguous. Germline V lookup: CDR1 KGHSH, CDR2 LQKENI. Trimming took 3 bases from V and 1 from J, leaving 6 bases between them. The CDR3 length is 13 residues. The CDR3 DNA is TGTGCCAGCTCACCCCTAGGGAACACTGAAGCTTTCTTT. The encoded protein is CASSPLGNTEAFF.

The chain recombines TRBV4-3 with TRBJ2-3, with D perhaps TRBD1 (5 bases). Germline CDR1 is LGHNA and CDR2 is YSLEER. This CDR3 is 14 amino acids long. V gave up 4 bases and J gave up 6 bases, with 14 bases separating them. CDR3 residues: CASSPLGVTDTQYF. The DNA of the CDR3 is TGCGCCAGCAGCCCATTAGGGGTTACCGATACGCAGTATTTT.

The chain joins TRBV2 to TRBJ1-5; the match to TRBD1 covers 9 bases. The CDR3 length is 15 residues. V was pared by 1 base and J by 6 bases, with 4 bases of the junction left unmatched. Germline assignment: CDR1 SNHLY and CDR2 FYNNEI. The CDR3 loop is CASSEDRGRGQPQHF. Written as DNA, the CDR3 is TGTGCCAGCAGTGAAGACAGGGGGCGCGGTCAGCCCCAGCATTTT.

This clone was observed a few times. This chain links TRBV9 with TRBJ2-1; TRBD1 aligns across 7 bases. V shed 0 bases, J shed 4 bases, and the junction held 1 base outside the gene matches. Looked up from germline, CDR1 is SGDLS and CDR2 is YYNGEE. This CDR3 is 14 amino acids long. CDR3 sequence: CASSVGTGYNEQFF. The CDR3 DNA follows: TGTGCCAGCAGCGTAGGGACAGGATACAATGAGCAGTTCTTC.